The 7 T cell receptor beta chains in this list originate from one sample, sequenced in a study of cytomegalovirus exposure and HLA in healthy donors. 60 Vbeta and 13 Jbeta primers were used in PCR. Profiled with immunoSEQ multiplex PCR; TCRdb holds only in-frame clones, not every one. The table shows 150,000 to 200,000 clones, with around 83% occurring only once. Sequencing was carried out using PBMCs. All receptors derive from a woman younger than 30 in good health and CMV-seronegative.

V and J are TRBV29-1 and TRBJ2-2; the match to TRBD1 covers 7 bases. Germline CDR1 SQVTM, CDR2 ANQGSEA. The CDR3 is made up of 13 amino acids. V dropped 7 bases and J dropped 2; count of bases not matched to a gene: 4. DNA of the CDR3: TGCAGCGCGACAGGGTCTAACACCGGGGAGCTGTTTTTT. It yields the protein CSATGSNTGELFF.

The gene calls are TRBV5-4 and TRBJ1-3; 8 bases agree with TRBD1. In germline, CDR1 is SGHNT, CDR2 YYREEE (reference sequence). This CDR3 has 14 residues. The V and J ends lost 3 bases and 9 bases, in that order; junction bases with no gene match: 8. CDR3: CASSSTGDKSTIYF. CDR3 coding DNA: TGTGCCAGCAGCTCGACAGGGGATAAAAGCACCATATATTTT.

CDR3 coding DNA: TGTGCCAGCAGTGAGTATGGGAGCGCGAACACCGGGGAGCTGTTTTTT. Its protein product is CASSEYGSANTGELFF. The chain combines TRBV25-1 with TRBJ2-2; D perhaps matches TRBD2 (5 bases). Germline V gene sequence: CDR1 MGHDK, CDR2 SYGVNS. This CDR3 spans 16 amino acids. V lost 3 bases and J 0 bases, leaving 11 bases between the germline ends.

This clone was found once. The CDR3 DNA is TGTGCCAGCAGCGCAAGCGGGAGCTCCTACGAGCAGTACTTC. Translating it yields CASSASGSSYEQYF. The chain couples TRBV7-9 to TRBJ2-7; 8 nucleotides agree with TRBD2. The V segment lost 5 bases and the J segment 0 bases; nucleotides outside the gene matches: 3. The CDR3 length is 14 residues. The germline gives CDR1 SEHNR, CDR2 FQNEAQ (reference sequence).

The rearrangement uses TRBV7-6 and TRBJ2-5, with D tentatively TRBD2 (6 bases). The germline V and J ends were trimmed by 5 bases and 3 bases, with 13 bases remaining between them. This CDR3 region has 14 residues. CDR1 is SGHVS, CDR2 FNYEAQ, per germline. This CDR3 reads CASSPRDSEETQYF. In DNA, the CDR3 is TGTGCCAGCAGCCCCCGGGACTCCGAAGAGACCCAGTACTTC.

The V call is TRBV5-8, the J call TRBJ2-5; tentative D call: TRBD1 (6 bases). The DNA end lines up better with TRBJ2-7; the J call may be wrong. The CDR3 length is 14 residues. CDR1 SGHTS and CDR2 YDEGEE come from the germline V gene. The CDR3 spells CASSFIQGRGEQYF. The CDR3 DNA reads TGTGCCAGCAGCTTCATACAGGGTCGGGGCGAGCAGTACTTC.

This sequence joins TRBV18 and TRBJ1-5; tentative D call: TRBD1 (6 bases). V lost 3 bases and J 4 bases, leaving 19 bases between the germline ends. This CDR3 region has 17 residues. In germline, CDR1 is KGHSH, CDR2 LQKENI. The CDR3 here is CASSPPVQGQQNQPQHF. CDR3 bases: TGTGCCAGCTCACCCCCGGTCCAGGGACAACAAAATCAGCCCCAGCATTTT.